The clone carrying this T cell receptor (beta chain) was observed a few times. These data are taken from a study of naive and memory T cell subsets. The ends lost 5 bases at V and 4 bases at J; junction bases unmatched: 5. The CDR3 contains 15 residues. From germline, CDR1 is SGHRS and CDR2 YFSETQ. Both TRBC1 and TRBC2 were covered by a beta constant-region primer of two equimolar oligonucleotides. Nested alpha and beta constant-region primers with the SP2 primer drove four PCR rounds on ligated cDNA. In TCRdb, the UMI-ligation and nested PCR reads were re-called with MiXCR into one record per CDR3 protein. This sample has about 120,000 distinct CDR3 sequences; 30% to 45% occur once, and the top ten carry about 0.85%.

The chain combines TRBV5-1 with TRBJ2-2; 10 bases fit TRBD1. The receptor was isolated from a human donor in good health. Sequencing used central memory CD4+ T cells from blood. CDR3 bases: TGCGCCAGCAGACGACAGGGGGCGTTCACCGGGGAGCTGTTTTTT. This translates into CASRRQGAFTGELFF.